Below, 24 T cell receptor beta chains from the same sample are listed, as sequenced in a study of shared clonotypes between healthy human individuals. CD45RO negativity and positive selection for CCR7 defined naive CD8 cells, a population that excluded terminally differentiated effector memory CD45RA+ cells. Only in-frame clones appear in the TCRdb table, and some are missing; sequencing was by immunoSEQ multiplex PCR. The sample has roughly 2,000,000 clones; less than 95% are singletons. The sample comprised naive CD8+ T cells sorted from blood. The receptor set was obtained from a man aged 18 to 35 in good health.

CDR3 nucleotide sequence: TGTGCCAGCAGCGAGGACATTAGCACAGATACGCAGTATTTT. Translating gives CASSEDISTDTQYF. The rearrangement uses TRBV9 and TRBJ2-3; a weak D match, TRBD1 (5 bases). Germline loops: CDR1 SGDLS, CDR2 YYNGEE. The CDR3 contains 14 residues. With 3 bases removed from V and 0 bases from J, the gap between germline ends came to 8 bases.

In the case of this clone: Within the sample, other DNA sequences also encode this same CDR3. This chain links TRBV13 with TRBJ2-1, with a tentative D call TRBD2 (5 bases). The germline gives CDR1 PRHDT, CDR2 FYEKMQ (reference sequence). The CDR3 loop spans 12 amino acids. The germline V and J ends were trimmed by 1 base and 7 bases, with 5 bases remaining between them. CDR3 DNA sequence: TGTGCCAGCAGCTTAGCGGGGAATGAGCAGTTCTTC. Its protein is CASSLAGNEQFF.

The gene calls are TRBV10-3 and TRBJ2-3; possible D gene TRBD2, 6 bases. CDR1 and CDR2 from the germline V gene are ENHRY and SYGVKD. CDR3 length: 15 amino acids. The germline V and J ends were trimmed by 5 bases and 4 bases, with 16 bases remaining between them. The CDR3 sequence: CAISPGLGNADTQYF. Written as DNA, the CDR3 is TGTGCCATCAGTCCGGGACTCGGAAACGCAGATACGCAGTATTTT.

The chain recombines TRBV28 with TRBJ2-3, with TRBD1 identical over 9 bases. The V segment lost 6 bases and the J segment 6 bases; nucleotides outside the gene matches: 7. Germline CDR1 is MDHEN and CDR2 is SYDVKM. This CDR3 has 14 residues. The CDR3 nucleotides are TGTGCCAGCAGCTGGGGACAGGGAGGGGATACGCAGTATTTT. Its translation is CASSWGQGGDTQYF.

The rearrangement links TRBV27 to TRBJ2-1, with D tentatively TRBD1 (6 bases). The germline V and J ends were trimmed by 3 bases and 7 bases, with 13 bases remaining between them. CDR3 size: 14 residues. The germline gives CDR1 MNHEY, CDR2 SMNVEV (reference sequence). The CDR3 DNA reads as TGTGCCAGCAGTTTGGGGACACCCAGGAATGAGCAGTTCTTC. It codes for CASSLGTPRNEQFF.

V usage is TRBV7-8 and J usage is TRBJ2-5, with TRBD2 matching 9 bases. Looked up from germline, CDR1 is SGHVS and CDR2 is FQNEAQ. The V segment lost 5 bases and the J segment 6 bases; nucleotides outside the gene matches: 10. The CDR3 spans 15 residues. DNA for the CDR3: TGTGCCAGCAGCGGTAGCGGGAGCGGCGGGAAGACCCAGTACTTC. Protein product: CASSGSGSGGKTQYF. The complete variable domain, with remaining parts taken from reference TRBV7-8 and TRBJ2-5, reads GAGVSQSPRYKVAKRGQDVALRCDPISGHVSLFWYQQALGQGPEFLTYFQNEAQLDKSGLPSDRFFAERPEGSVSTLKIQRTQQEDSAVYLCASSGSGSGGKTQYFGPGTRLLVL.

The rearrangement links TRBV6-1 to TRBJ2-7; TRBD1 matches 7 bases. Germline CDR1 and CDR2: MNHNS and SASEGT. Trimming removed 8 bases from V and 0 bases from J; junction bases left unmatched: 4. This CDR3 region has 13 residues. This chain's CDR3 is CASLQGTSYEQYF. As DNA, the CDR3 is TGTGCCAGCCTACAGGGGACCTCCTACGAGCAGTACTTC.

The chain uses TRBV27 and TRBJ1-1; D is unclear. The V end was cut by 8 bases, the J end by 4 bases, with 14 bases between. Germline V gene lookup returns CDR1 MNHEY and CDR2 SMNVEV (reference sequence). The CDR3 has 13 amino acids. The CDR3 DNA follows: TGTGCCAGCTTTCGGGGAGGGTTCACTGAAGCTTTCTTT. It specifies CASFRGGFTEAFF.

J is TRBJ2-2 and V is TRBV6-5; TRBD1 might be the D (6 bases). CDR1 and CDR2 (germline): MNHEY, SVGAGI. This CDR3 has 14 amino acids. V lost 2 bases, J lost 9 bases, and 13 bases lay in between. In DNA, the CDR3 is TGTGCCAGCAGTTACGGCGCAGGGGCGTGGGAGCTGTTTTTT. It encodes CASSYGAGAWELFF.

The chain carries TRBV27 and TRBJ1-1; 12 positions agree with TRBD1. After removal of 6 bases from V and 4 bases from J, the junction contained 12 bases not matched to a gene. CDR1 and CDR2 (germline): MNHEY, SMNVEV (reference sequence). This CDR3 is 17 amino acids long. As DNA, the CDR3 is TGTGCCAGCAGGAAGGGGACAGGGGGCGCGTTGGTCACTGAAGCTTTCTTT. This gives the protein CASRKGTGGALVTEAFF.

This clone has just one count. The chain has TRBV28 and TRBJ1-3, with 9 bases lining up with TRBD1. Germline V CDR1 and CDR2: MDHEN, SYDVKM. V was clipped by 4 bases and J by 3 bases; unmatched bases: 7. The CDR3 is 16 amino acids. In DNA form, the CDR3 reads TGTGCCAGCAGTTCGACCGGGACAGGGTTTGGAAACACCATATATTTT. Its protein product is CASSSTGTGFGNTIYF. The full variable domain, with the rest looked up from reference TRBV28 and TRBJ1-3, is DVKVTQSSRYLVKRTGEKVFLECVQDMDHENMFWYRQDPGLGLRLIYFSYDVKMKEKGDIPEGYSVSREKKERFSLILESASTNQTSMYLCASSSTGTGFGNTIYFGEGSWLTVV.

The V gene is TRBV11-2, the J gene TRBJ2-5; D uncertain. The CDR3 is 14 residues long. Trimming pared 2 bases from V and 4 bases from J, leaving 11 bases between. The germline V gene has CDR1 SGHAT and CDR2 FQNNGV. This CDR3 is CASSLIGIRETQYF. The DNA for the CDR3 is TGTGCCAGCAGCTTAATTGGGATTAGAGAGACCCAGTACTTC.

This CDR3 reads CASSGGLKGEQYF. The CDR3 coding sequence is TGTGCCAGCAGCGGTGGGTTGAAGGGTGAGCAGTACTTC. This chain uses TRBV7-2 with TRBJ2-7; D gene unclear. Deletions cut 5 bases from V and 7 bases from J, with 15 bases between. Germline V gene data show CDR1 as SGHTA and CDR2 as FQGNSA. The CDR3 totals 13 residues.

A note on this clone: Different DNA sequences within this sample yield the same CDR3. The chain is built from TRBV4-3 and TRBJ2-7; D remains unclear. CDR3 size: 13 residues. V lost 0 bases and J 5 bases, leaving 8 bases between the germline ends. The germline gives CDR1 LGHNA, CDR2 YSLEER. DNA for the CDR3: TGCGCCAGCAGCCAAGATCTAGGGCACGAGCAGTACTTC. Amino acid sequence: CASSQDLGHEQYF.

The genes are TRBV4-1 and TRBJ2-1, with a tentative D call TRBD2 (6 bases). Trimming removed 0 bases at V and 4 bases at J, with 10 bases between. In germline, CDR1 is MGHRA, CDR2 YSYEKL. This CDR3 is 15 amino acids long. The CDR3 DNA is TGCGCCAGCAGCCAAGATGAGGGGACTTACAATGAGCAGTTCTTC. Protein sequence: CASSQDEGTYNEQFF.

V is TRBV6-6 and J is TRBJ2-7; tentative D call: TRBD2 (6 bases). V dropped 10 bases and J dropped 0 bases, with 13 bases sitting between them. Per germline, CDR1 MNHNY and CDR2 SVGAGI (reference sequence). This CDR3 is 13 amino acids long. The CDR3 here is CATQRATSYEQYF. The CDR3 bases are TGTGCCACCCAGCGGGCGACCTCCTACGAGCAGTACTTC.

V gene TRBV30 combines with J gene TRBJ2-1; maybe TRBD2 (6 bases). This CDR3 region has 14 residues. Germline V gives CDR1 GTSNPN, CDR2 SVGIG (reference sequence). CDR3 nucleotide sequence: TGTGCTTTTGCCCGGGACTTTGGCGACAATGAGCAGTTCTTC. It encodes CAFARDFGDNEQFF.

CDR3: CASSLGTGLMEKLFF. CDR3 nucleotides: TGTGCCAGCAGTTTGGGGACAGGGTTAATGGAAAAACTGTTTTTT. The chain couples TRBV27 to TRBJ1-4; TRBD1 agrees at 9 bases. The trim removed 3 bases at V and 8 bases at J, leaving 7 bases unmatched. This CDR3 has 15 residues. Germline CDR1 reads MNHEY; CDR2 reads SMNVEV (reference sequence).

The gene calls are TRBV27 and TRBJ2-6; D is perhaps TRBD1 or TRBD2 (5 bases each). With 8 bases removed from V and 0 bases from J, the gap between germline ends came to 14 bases. The CDR3 contains 16 residues. Germline values: CDR1 MNHEY, CDR2 SMNVEV (reference sequence). CDR3 nucleotides: TGTGCCAGCGGGACGCCCCTTAACTCTGGGGCCAACGTCCTGACTTTC. It encodes CASGTPLNSGANVLTF. The full variable domain, its missing parts supplied by reference TRBV27 and TRBJ2-6, is EAQVTQNPRYLITVTGKKLTVTCSQNMNHEYMSWYRQDPGLGLRQIYYSMNVEVTDKGDVPEGYKVSRKEKRNFPLILESPSPNQTSLYFCASGTPLNSGANVLTFGAGSRLTVL.

Note on this clone: The sample holds other DNA sequences that translate to the same CDR3. This chain joins TRBV5-5 and TRBJ1-1, with no clear D. Trimming removed 2 bases from V and 1 base from J, with 6 bases in between. CDR3 length equals 13 residues. Germline V lookup: CDR1 SGHKS, CDR2 YYEKEE (reference sequence). As DNA, the CDR3 is TGTGCCAGCAGCTTAGGAGCGAACACTGAAGCTTTCTTT. Translation gives CASSLGANTEAFF. The whole variable domain, remainder taken from reference TRBV5-5 and TRBJ1-1, is DAGVTQSPTHLIKTRGQQVTLRCSPISGHKSVSWYQQVLGQGPQFIFQYYEKEERGRGNFPDRFSARQFPNYSSELNVNALLLGDSALYLCASSLGANTEAFFGQGTRLTVV.

The V call is TRBV30, the J call TRBJ2-7; D uncertain. The germline V gene encodes CDR1 GTSNPN and CDR2 SVGIG (reference sequence). V was clipped by 0 bases and J by 2 bases, with 11 bases between them. This CDR3 has 14 residues. CDR3 bases: TGTGCCTGGAGTGTACCGGGCTTAGCCTACGAGCAGTACTTC. This translates into CAWSVPGLAYEQYF. The whole variable domain, filled in from reference TRBV30 and TRBJ2-7, reads SQTIHQWPATLVQPVGSPLSLECTVEGTSNPNLYWYRQAAGRGLQLLFYSVGIGQISSEVPQNLSASRPQDRQFILSSKKLLLSDSGFYLCAWSVPGLAYEQYFGPGTRLTVT.

This chain links TRBV13 with TRBJ2-7, with D possibly matching TRBD1 (5 bases). Germline V gene sequence: CDR1 PRHDT, CDR2 FYEKMQ (reference sequence). The CDR3 contains 13 residues. Trimming removed 3 bases at V and 5 bases at J, with 11 bases between. CDR3 sequence: CASSFSGKDEQYF. Here the CDR3 DNA reads TGTGCCAGCAGCTTCTCAGGGAAGGACGAGCAGTACTTC.

This chain uses TRBV15 with TRBJ2-7; D call uncertain. The CDR3 totals 13 residues. The V and J ends lost 9 bases and 1 base respectively, with 13 bases between them. Germline lookup yields CDR1 LNHNV and CDR2 YYDKDF (reference sequence). The CDR3 DNA sequence: TGTGCCACGGCTGACCCGGTGTCCTACGAGCAGTACTTC. Its protein is CATADPVSYEQYF.

This rearrangement joins TRBV19 to TRBJ2-7; D might be TRBD2 (6 bases). Germline CDR1 LNHDA, CDR2 SQIVND (reference sequence). The CDR3 loop spans 14 amino acids. Trimming shortened V by 5 bases and J by 2 bases, and 13 bases separated the two germline ends. The CDR3: CASSPGEDPYEQYF. CDR3 bases: TGTGCCAGTAGTCCCGGGGAGGACCCCTACGAGCAGTACTTC. Complete variable domain (other parts from reference TRBV19 and TRBJ2-7): DGGITQSPKYLFRKEGQNVTLSCEQNLNHDAMYWYRQDPGQGLRLIYYSQIVNDFQKGDIAEGYSVSREKKESFPLTVTSAQKNPTAFYLCASSPGEDPYEQYFGPGTRLTVT.